Sequencing of this T cell receptor beta chain was carried out in a study of tumor-infiltrating lymphocytes in primary liver carcinoma. Study context: All patients, whether men or women, fell within 30 to 69 years of age. The number of productive TCRbeta reads per sample ranged from roughly 3.65 to 8 million and was similar across tissue types.

Unsorted whole blood supplied the blood RNA, and germline DNA was isolated too. HBV chronically infected the treatment-naive patients. TCR beta cDNA was prepared out of around 460 ng total RNA by means of a constant-region primer. Slightly modified ARM-PCR served as the procedure for the TCR beta libraries. These libraries came from three rounds of nested multiplex PCR. MiXCR, run by TCRdb on the multiplex PCR reads, gives a single entry per CDR3 protein. There are hundreds of thousands of distinct CDR3 sequences in the sample; roughly 60% occur only once, and over 15% lies in the top ten. Ten or more counts support this clonotype. This sequence was found in a woman aged 30 to 39 with primary liver carcinoma and hepatitis B virus infection. What was sequenced was peripheral blood.

The CDR3 DNA sequence: TGCAGCGTTATTGGGGACGTCAACTTTAACACCGGGGAGCTGTTTTTT. This encodes CSVIGDVNFNTGELFF. The gene calls are TRBV29-1 and TRBJ2-2, with D perhaps being TRBD1 or TRBD2 (5 bases each). V dropped 5 bases and J dropped 2 bases, with 18 bases sitting between them. Germline loops: CDR1 SQVTM, CDR2 ANQGSEA. This CDR3 contains 16 residues.